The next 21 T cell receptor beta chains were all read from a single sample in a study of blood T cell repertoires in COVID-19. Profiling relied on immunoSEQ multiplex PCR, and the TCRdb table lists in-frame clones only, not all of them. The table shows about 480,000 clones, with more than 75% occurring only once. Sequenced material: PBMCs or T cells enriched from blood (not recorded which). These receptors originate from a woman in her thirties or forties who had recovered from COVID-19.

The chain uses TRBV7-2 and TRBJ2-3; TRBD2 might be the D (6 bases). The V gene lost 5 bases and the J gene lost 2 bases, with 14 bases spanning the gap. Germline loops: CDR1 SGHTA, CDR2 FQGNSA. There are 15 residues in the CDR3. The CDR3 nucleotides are TGTGCCAGCAGCGTACTAGCTACCCTCACAGATACGCAGTATTTT. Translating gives CASSVLATLTDTQYF.

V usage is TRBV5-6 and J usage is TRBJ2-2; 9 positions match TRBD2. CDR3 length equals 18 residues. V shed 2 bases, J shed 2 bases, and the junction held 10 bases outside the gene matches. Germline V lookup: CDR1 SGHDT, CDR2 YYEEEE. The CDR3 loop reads CASSFLYFSGSNTGELFF. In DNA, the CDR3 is TGTGCCAGCAGCTTCCTCTACTTTAGCGGGAGCAACACCGGGGAGCTGTTTTTT. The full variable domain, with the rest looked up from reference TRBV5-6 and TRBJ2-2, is DAGVTQSPTHLIKTRGQQVTLRCSPKSGHDTVSWYQQALGQGPQFIFQYYEEEERQRGNFPDRFSGHQFPNYSSELNVNALLLGDSALYLCASSFLYFSGSNTGELFFGEGSRLTVL.

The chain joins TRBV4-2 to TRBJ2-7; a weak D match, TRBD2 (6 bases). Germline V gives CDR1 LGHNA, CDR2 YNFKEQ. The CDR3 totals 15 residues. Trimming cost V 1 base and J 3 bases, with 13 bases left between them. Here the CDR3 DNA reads TGTGCCAGCAGCCAAGTGGGGGGAGTAGACTACGAGCAGTACTTC. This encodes CASSQVGGVDYEQYF.

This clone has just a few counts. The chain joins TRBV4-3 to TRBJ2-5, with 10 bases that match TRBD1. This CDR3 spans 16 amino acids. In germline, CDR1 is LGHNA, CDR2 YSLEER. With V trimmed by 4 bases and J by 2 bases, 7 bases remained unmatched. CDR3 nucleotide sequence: TGCGCCAGCAGCCCCCAGTGGGACAGGGGACAAGAGACCCAGTACTTC. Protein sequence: CASSPQWDRGQETQYF.

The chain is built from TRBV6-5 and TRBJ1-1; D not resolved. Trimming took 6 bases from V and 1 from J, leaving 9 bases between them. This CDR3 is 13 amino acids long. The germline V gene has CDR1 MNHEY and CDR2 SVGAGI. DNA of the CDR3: TGTGCCAGCAGCCCCCTCTGGAACACTGAAGCTTTCTTT. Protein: CASSPLWNTEAFF.

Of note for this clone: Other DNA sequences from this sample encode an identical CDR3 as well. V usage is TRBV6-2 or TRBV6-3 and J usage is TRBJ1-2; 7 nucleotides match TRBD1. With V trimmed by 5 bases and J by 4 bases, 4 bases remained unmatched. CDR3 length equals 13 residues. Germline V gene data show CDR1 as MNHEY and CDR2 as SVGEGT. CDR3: CASSRTGLYGYTF. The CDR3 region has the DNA TGTGCCAGCAGTAGGACAGGACTCTATGGCTACACCTTC.

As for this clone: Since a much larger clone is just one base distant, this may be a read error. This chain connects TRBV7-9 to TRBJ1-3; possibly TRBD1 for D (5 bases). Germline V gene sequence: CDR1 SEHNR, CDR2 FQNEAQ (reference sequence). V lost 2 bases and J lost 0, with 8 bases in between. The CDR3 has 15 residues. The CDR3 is CASSLRQYSGNTIYF. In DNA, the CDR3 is TGTGCCAGCAGCTTAAGACAGTACTCTGGAAACACCATATATTTT.

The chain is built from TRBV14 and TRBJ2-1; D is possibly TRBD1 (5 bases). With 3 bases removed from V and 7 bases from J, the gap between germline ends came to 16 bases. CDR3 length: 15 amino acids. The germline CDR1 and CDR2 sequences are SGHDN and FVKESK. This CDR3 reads CASSHHRGGHNEQFF. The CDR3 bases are TGTGCCAGCAGCCATCATAGGGGCGGTCATAATGAGCAGTTCTTC.

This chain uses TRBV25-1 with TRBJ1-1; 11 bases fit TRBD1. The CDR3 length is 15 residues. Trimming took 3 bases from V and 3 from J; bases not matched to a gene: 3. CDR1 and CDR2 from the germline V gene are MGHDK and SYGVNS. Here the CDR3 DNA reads TGTGCCAGCAGTGAGCGGACAGGGGGCTACACTGAAGCTTTCTTT. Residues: CASSERTGGYTEAFF.

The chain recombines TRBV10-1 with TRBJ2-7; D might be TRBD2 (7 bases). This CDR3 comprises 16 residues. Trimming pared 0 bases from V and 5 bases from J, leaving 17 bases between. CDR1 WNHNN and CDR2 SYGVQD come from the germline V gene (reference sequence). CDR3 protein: CASSESVGGEMDEQYF. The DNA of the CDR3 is TGCGCCAGCAGTGAGTCGGTAGGGGGGGAGATGGACGAGCAGTACTTC.

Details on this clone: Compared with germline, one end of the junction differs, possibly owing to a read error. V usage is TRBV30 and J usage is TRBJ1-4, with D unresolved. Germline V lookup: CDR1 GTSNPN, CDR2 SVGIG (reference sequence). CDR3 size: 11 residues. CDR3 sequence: CAWSHGEGLVF. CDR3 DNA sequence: TGTGCCTGGAGTCACGGCGAGGGCCTAGTTTTT.

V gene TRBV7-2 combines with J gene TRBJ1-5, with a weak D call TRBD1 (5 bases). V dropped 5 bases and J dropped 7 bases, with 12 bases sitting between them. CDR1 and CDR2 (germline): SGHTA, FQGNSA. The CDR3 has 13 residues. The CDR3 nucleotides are TGTGCCAGCAGCCCGGACATGGGGCAGCCCCAGCATTTT. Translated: CASSPDMGQPQHF.

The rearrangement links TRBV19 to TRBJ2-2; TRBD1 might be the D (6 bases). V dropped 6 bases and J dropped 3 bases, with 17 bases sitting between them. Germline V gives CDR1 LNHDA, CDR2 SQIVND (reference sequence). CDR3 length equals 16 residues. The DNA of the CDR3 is TGTGCCAGTAGACCTTTCAGGGGACGGGACACCGGGGAGCTGTTTTTT. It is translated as CASRPFRGRDTGELFF.

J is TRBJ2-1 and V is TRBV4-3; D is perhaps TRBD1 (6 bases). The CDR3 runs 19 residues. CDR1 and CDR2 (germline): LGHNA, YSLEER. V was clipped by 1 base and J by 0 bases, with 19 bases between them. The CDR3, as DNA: TGCGCCAGCAGCCAAGGGATTACAGGGTCTATGAGCTCCTACAATGAGCAGTTCTTC. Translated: CASSQGITGSMSSYNEQFF.

The CDR3 DNA follows: TGTGCCAGCAGTAGTCGGGACTACACCGGGGAGCTGTTTTTT. Protein product: CASSSRDYTGELFF. This chain joins TRBV6-2 or TRBV6-3 and TRBJ2-2; D might be TRBD2 (6 bases). The germline gives CDR1 MNHEY, CDR2 SVGEGT. Trimming took 5 bases from V and 3 from J, leaving 10 bases between them. This CDR3 contains 14 residues.

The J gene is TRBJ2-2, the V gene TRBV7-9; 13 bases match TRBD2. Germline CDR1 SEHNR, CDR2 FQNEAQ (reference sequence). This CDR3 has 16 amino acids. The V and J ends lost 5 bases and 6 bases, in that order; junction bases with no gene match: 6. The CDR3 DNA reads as TGTGCCAGCAGCATCAGTACTAGCGGGAGGGCCGGGGAGCTGTTTTTT. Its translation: CASSISTSGRAGELFF.

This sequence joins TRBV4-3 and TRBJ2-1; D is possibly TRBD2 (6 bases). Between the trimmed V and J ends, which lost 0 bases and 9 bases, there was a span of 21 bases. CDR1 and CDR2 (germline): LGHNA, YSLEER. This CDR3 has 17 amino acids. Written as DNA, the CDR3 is TGCGCCAGCAGCCAAGATGGGACTTTGGCCTTTTTCCCTGAGCAGTTCTTC. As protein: CASSQDGTLAFFPEQFF.

CDR3 region: CASSLYSSGLTQYF. The CDR3 DNA follows: TGTGCCAGCAGCCTATACTCTAGTGGTTTAACGCAGTATTTT. The chain employs TRBV7-2 and TRBJ2-3, with D unresolved. CDR3 length equals 14 residues. Deletions cut 5 bases from V and 9 bases from J, with 18 bases between. CDR1 is SGHTA and CDR2 is FQGNSA in the germline V gene.

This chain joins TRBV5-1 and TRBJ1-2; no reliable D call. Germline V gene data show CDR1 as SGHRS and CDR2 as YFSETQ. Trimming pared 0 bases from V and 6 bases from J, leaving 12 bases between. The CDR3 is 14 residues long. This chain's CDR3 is CASSLVGVSDGYTF. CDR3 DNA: TGCGCCAGCAGCTTGGTCGGGGTCTCGGATGGCTACACCTTC.

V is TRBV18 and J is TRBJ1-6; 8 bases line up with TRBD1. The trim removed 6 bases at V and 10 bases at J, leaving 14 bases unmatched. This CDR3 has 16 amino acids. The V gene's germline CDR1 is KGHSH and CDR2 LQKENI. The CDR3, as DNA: TGTGCCAGCTCCCCGAGGACAGGGTCTTCCGGCTCACCCCTCCACTTT. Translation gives CASSPRTGSSGSPLHF.

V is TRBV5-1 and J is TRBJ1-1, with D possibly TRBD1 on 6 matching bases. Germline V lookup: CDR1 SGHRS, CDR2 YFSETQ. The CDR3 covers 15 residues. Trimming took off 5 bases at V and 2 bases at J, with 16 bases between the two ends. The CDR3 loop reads CASRQPTGVNTEAFF. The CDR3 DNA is TGCGCCAGCAGACAACCGACAGGCGTAAACACTGAAGCTTTCTTT.